The sequence of this T cell receptor beta chain was determined in a study of response to subunit inactivated influenza vaccine. Overall study results and limits: Authors suggested seasonal influenza vaccinations each recruit few new T cells.

Ten or more counts support this clonotype. Its specificity is not known. TCRdb reprocessed the RT-PCR reads with MiXCR, giving one entry per CDR3 protein. The sample has about 300,000 distinct CDR3 sequences, approximately 20% seen once. This CDR3 spans 13 amino acids. Per germline, CDR1 SEHNR and CDR2 FQNEAQ (reference sequence). Trimming removed 4 bases at V and 0 bases at J, with 6 bases between. The clonotype comes from a man aged 50-75 years who received an inactivated influenza vaccine. This chain uses TRBV7-9 with TRBJ1-1; D call uncertain. The specimen was PBMCs from blood, collected less than 22 months after vaccination. The CDR3 sequence is CASSSTMNTEAFF. CDR3 coding DNA: TGTGCCAGCAGCTCTACCATGAACACTGAAGCTTTCTTT.